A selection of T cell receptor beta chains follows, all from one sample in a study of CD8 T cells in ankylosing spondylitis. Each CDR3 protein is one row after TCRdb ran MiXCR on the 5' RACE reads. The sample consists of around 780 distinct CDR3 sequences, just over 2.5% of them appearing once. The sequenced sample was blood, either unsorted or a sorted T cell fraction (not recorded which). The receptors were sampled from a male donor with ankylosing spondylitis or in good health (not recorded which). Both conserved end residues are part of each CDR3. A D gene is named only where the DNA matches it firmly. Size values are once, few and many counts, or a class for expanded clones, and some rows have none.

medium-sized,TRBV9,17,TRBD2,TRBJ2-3,CASSPRTSGRATDTQYF,TGTGCCAGCAGCCCGCGGACTAGCGGGAGGGCAACAGATACGCAGTATTTT
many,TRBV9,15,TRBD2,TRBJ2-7,CASSVGGLASNEQYF,TGTGCCAGCAGCGTAGGGGGACTAGCCTCGAACGAGCAGTACTTC
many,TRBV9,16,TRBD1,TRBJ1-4,CASSAGQGRVNEKLFF,TGTGCCAGCAGCGCCGGACAGGGCCGGGTGAATGAAAAACTGTTTTTT
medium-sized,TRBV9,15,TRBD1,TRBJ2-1,CASSRSGTGVNEQFF,TGTGCCAGTAGCCGATCCGGGACAGGGGTCAATGAGCAGTTCTTC
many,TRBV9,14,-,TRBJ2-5,CASSPQAMQETQYF,TGTGCCAGCAGCCCCCAGGCTATGCAAGAGACCCAGTACTTC
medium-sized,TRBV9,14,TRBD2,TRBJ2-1,CASSVVAGHNEQFF,TGTGCCAGCAGCGTAGTAGCGGGTCACAATGAGCAGTTCTTC
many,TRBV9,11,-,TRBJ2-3,CASSASNTQYF,TGTGCCAGCAGCGCCTCGAATACGCAGTATTTT
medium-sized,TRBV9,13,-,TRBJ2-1,CASSVAAGNEQFF,TGTGCCAGCAGCGTAGCGGCCGGAAATGAGCAGTTCTTC
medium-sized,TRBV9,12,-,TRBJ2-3,CASSVSTDTQYF,TGTGCCAGCAGCGTGAGCACAGATACGCAGTATTTT
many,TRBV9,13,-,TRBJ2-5,CASSPTVHRTQYF,TGTGCCAGCAGCCCGACGGTGCATCGGACCCAGTACTTC
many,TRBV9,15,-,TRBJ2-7,CASSVGGGQGGEQYF,TGTGCCAGCAGCGTCGGGGGGGGACAGGGTGGCGAGCAGTACTTC
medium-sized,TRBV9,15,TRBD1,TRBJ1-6,CASSALTGGRSPLHF,TGTGCCAGCAGCGCCCTGACAGGGGGACGGTCACCCCTCCACTTT
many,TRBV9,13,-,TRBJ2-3,CASSVGPTDTQYF,TGTGCCAGCAGCGTAGGTCCTACCGATACGCAGTATTTT
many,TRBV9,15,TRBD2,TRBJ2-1,CASSPDSGGGNEQFF,TGTGCCAGCAGCCCTGATAGCGGGGGTGGTAATGAGCAGTTCTTC
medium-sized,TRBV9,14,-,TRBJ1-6,CASSVAGVNSPLHF,TGTGCCAGCAGCGTAGCCGGGGTTAATTCACCCCTCCACTTT
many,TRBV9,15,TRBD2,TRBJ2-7,CASSVGGGGTYEQYF,TGTGCCAGCAGCGTAGGCGGCGGGGGTACCTACGAGCAGTACTTC
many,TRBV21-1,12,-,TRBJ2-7,CARSPSPSRQYF,TGTGCCAGGAGTCCCTCCCCAAGTAGGCAGTACTTC
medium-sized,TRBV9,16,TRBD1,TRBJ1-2,CASSVGQGARNYGYTF,TGTGCCAGCAGCGTCGGACAGGGGGCCCGGAACTATGGCTACACCTTC
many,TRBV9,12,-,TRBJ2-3,CASSVRADTQYF,TGTGCCAGCAGCGTGAGGGCAGATACGCAGTATTTT
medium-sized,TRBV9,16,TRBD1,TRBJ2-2,CASSARTGGFTGELFF,TGTGCCAGCAGCGCTCGGACAGGGGGCTTTACCGGGGAGCTGTTTTTT
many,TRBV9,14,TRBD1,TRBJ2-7,CASSATGGPYEQYF,TGTGCCAGCAGCGCGACAGGGGGGCCCTACGAGCAGTACTTC
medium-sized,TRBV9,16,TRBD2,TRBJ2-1,CASSPRGLAYLNEQFF,TGTGCCAGCAGCCCACGGGGACTAGCCTACTTGAATGAGCAGTTCTTC
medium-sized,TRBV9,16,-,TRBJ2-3,CASSPGLSRSTDTQYF,TGTGCCAGCAGCCCGGGACTTTCACGTTCCACAGATACGCAGTATTTT
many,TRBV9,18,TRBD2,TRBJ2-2,CASSVATSGGANTGELFF,TGTGCCAGCAGCGTAGCGACTAGCGGGGGGGCGAACACCGGGGAGCTGTTTTTT
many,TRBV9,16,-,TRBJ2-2,CASSVEPVPNTGELFF,TGTGCCAGCAGCGTAGAACCGGTCCCGAACACCGGGGAGCTGTTTTTT
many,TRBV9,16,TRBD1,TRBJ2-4,CASSARDRGSKNIQYF,TGTGCCAGCAGCGCACGGGACAGGGGATCCAAAAACATTCAGTACTTC
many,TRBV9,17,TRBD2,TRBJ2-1,CASSTRTSGHSYNEQFF,TGTGCCAGCAGCACCCGGACTAGCGGACACTCCTACAATGAGCAGTTCTTC
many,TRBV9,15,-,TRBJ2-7,CASSVGENSRNEQYF,TGTGCCAGCAGCGTAGGGGAAAACAGTCGTAACGAGCAGTACTTC
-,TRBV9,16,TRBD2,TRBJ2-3,CASSVGTSGSTDTQYF,TGTGCCAGCAGCGTAGGTACTAGCGGGAGTACAGATACGCAGTATTTT
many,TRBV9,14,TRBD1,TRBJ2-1,CASSVQGAGIEQFF,TGTGCCAGCAGCGTACAGGGGGCCGGGATTGAGCAGTTCTTC
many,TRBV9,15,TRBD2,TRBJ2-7,CASSVGAGGSYEQYF,TGTGCCAGCAGCGTAGGGGCGGGAGGCTCCTACGAGCAGTACTTC
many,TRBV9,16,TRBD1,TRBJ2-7,CASSFGDGQGDYEQYF,TGTGCCAGCAGCTTTGGGGATGGACAGGGGGACTACGAGCAGTACTTC
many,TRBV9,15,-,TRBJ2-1,CASSVEGSTGNEQFF,TGTGCCAGCAGCGTAGAGGGCAGTACAGGGAATGAGCAGTTCTTC
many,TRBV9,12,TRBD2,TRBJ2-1,CASRGGDNEQFF,TGTGCCAGTCGGGGGGGGGACAATGAGCAGTTCTTC
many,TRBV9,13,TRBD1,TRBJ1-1,CASQGGYGTEAFF,TGTGCCAGCCAGGGGGGCTACGGCACTGAAGCTTTCTTT
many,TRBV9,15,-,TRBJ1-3,CASSVTWTPGNTIYF,TGTGCCAGCAGCGTCACCTGGACGCCTGGAAACACCATATATTTT
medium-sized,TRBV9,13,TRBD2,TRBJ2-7,CASSRGGGYEQYF,TGTGCCAGCAGCCGCGGGGGAGGTTACGAGCAGTACTTC
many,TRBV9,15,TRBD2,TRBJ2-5,CASSPGSGGQETQYF,TGTGCCAGCAGCCCCGGGAGCGGGGGGCAAGAGACCCAGTACTTC
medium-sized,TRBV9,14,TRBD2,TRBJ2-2,CASSDLADTGELFF,TGTGCCAGCAGCGACCTAGCGGACACCGGGGAGCTGTTTTTT
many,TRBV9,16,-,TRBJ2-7,CASSPHSGREIYEQYF,TGTGCCAGCAGCCCCCACAGTGGACGGGAAATCTACGAGCAGTACTTC
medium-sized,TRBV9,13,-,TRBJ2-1,CASSGGPYNEQFF,TGTGCCAGCAGCGGGGGACCGTACAATGAGCAGTTCTTC
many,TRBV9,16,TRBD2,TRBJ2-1,CASSVVPAGVYNEQFF,TGTGCCAGCAGCGTAGTTCCAGCGGGGGTCTACAATGAGCAGTTCTTC
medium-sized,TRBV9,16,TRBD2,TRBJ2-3,CASSVGTLAGGDTQYF,TGTGCCAGCAGCGTAGGGACGCTAGCGGGAGGGGATACGCAGTATTTT
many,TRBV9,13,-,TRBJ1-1,CASSVDRTTEAFF,TGTGCCAGCAGCGTAGACAGGACAACTGAAGCTTTCTTT
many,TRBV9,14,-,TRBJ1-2,CASSAISKDYGYTF,TGTGCCAGCAGCGCCATCTCTAAGGACTATGGCTACACCTTC
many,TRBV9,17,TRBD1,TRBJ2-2,CASSVRTGGANTGELFF,TGTGCCAGCAGCGTACGGACAGGGGGCGCGAACACCGGGGAGCTGTTTTTT
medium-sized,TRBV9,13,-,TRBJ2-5,CASSPSGVESQYF,TGTGCCAGCAGCCCCTCCGGCGTTGAGTCCCAGTACTTC
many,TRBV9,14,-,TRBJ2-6,CASSQGSGANVLTF,TGTGCCAGCAGCCAAGGCTCTGGGGCCAACGTCCTGACTTTC
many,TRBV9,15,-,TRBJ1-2,CASSVARGRDYGYTF,TGTGCCAGCAGCGTAGCGAGGGGTCGAGACTATGGCTACACCTTC
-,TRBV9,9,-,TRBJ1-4,CASSSKLFF,TGTGCCAGCAGCTCAAAACTGTTTTTT
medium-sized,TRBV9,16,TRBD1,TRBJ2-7,CASSVGVGQGTYEQYF,TGTGCCAGCAGCGTAGGTGTAGGACAGGGGACCTACGAGCAGTACTTC